These 16 T cell receptor beta chains were all obtained from the same sample, sequenced in a study of OX40 agonist ivuxolimab in advanced cancers. Libraries were prepared by immunoSEQ multiplex PCR; TCRdb keeps only in-frame clonotypes and omits some of them. In the table there are about 82,000 clones, roughly 88% of which are singletons. The sample was CD4+ or CD8+ T cells sorted from blood, taken in a trial of the OX40 agonist ivuxolimab. These TCRs come from an adult with an advanced solid tumor such as melanoma, head and neck, liver or kidney cancer.

The chain combines TRBV4-3 with TRBJ2-7; the match to TRBD2 covers 10 bases. With V trimmed by 5 bases and J by 2 bases, 18 bases remained unmatched. Germline CDR1 LGHNA, CDR2 YSLEER. This CDR3 contains 19 residues. DNA for the CDR3: TGCGCCAGCAGCTCTATGGCCGGGACTAGCGCCGATAAAACCTACGAGCAGTACTTC. Encoded protein: CASSSMAGTSADKTYEQYF.

J is TRBJ2-1 and V is TRBV9, with 7 bases matching TRBD2. Germline-derived CDR1 and CDR2 are SGDLS and YYNGEE. V lost 2 bases and J lost 6; bases outside the gene matches: 5. The CDR3 runs 14 residues. The CDR3 reads CASSVRTSFNEQFF. For the CDR3, the DNA is TGTGCCAGCAGCGTCAGGACTAGTTTCAATGAGCAGTTCTTC.

The V gene is TRBV6-6, the J gene TRBJ1-5; maybe TRBD1 (6 bases). Germline values: CDR1 MNHNY, CDR2 SVGAGI (reference sequence). The CDR3 totals 14 residues. V lost 6 bases to trimming and J lost 7 bases, with 16 bases between them. DNA for the CDR3: TGTGCCAGCAGCCCAAATGGGGGCTGGCAGCCCCAGCATTTT. Translating gives CASSPNGGWQPQHF.

This chain joins TRBV29-1 and TRBJ2-1; D gene uncertain. V lost 3 bases and J lost 0, with 9 bases in between. This CDR3 has 14 amino acids. Germline CDR1 is SQVTM and CDR2 is ANQGSEA. In nucleotides, the CDR3 is TGCAGCGTTGAGGGTAAAAGCTCCTACAATGAGCAGTTCTTC. Protein product: CSVEGKSSYNEQFF.

The V call is TRBV11-2, the J call TRBJ2-7; 8 bases agree with TRBD2. The CDR3 contains 15 residues. Germline CDR1 SGHAT, CDR2 FQNNGV. J gave up 2 bases and V 4 bases, and 7 bases lay outside the gene matches. The CDR3 here is CASSSLRGLAYEQYF. The CDR3 DNA reads TGTGCCAGCAGCTCCCTGAGGGGACTAGCCTACGAGCAGTACTTC.

The CDR3 DNA reads as TGTGCCAGTAGTATGACGTCCGTAAATCAGCCCCAGCATTTT. It is translated as CASSMTSVNQPQHF. The genes are TRBV19 and TRBJ1-5, with D uncertain. Per the germline V gene, CDR1 is LNHDA and CDR2 is SQIVND (reference sequence). The CDR3 extends over 14 amino acids. The ends were cut back, 3 bases at V and 4 bases at J, with 10 bases in the middle.

The CDR3 reads CASSLRLAGPYEQYF. The CDR3 DNA reads as TGTGCCAGCAGCCTAAGACTAGCGGGCCCCTACGAGCAGTACTTC. V is TRBV7-2 and J is TRBJ2-7; 10 bases fit TRBD2. V shed 5 bases and J 2 bases; nucleotides not matched to a gene: 6. The CDR3 consists of 15 residues. The V gene's germline CDR1 is SGHTA and CDR2 FQGNSA.

The V and J genes are TRBV7-9 and TRBJ2-4; the match to TRBD1 covers 9 bases. The CDR3 runs to 13 residues. Germline CDR1 is SEHNR and CDR2 is FQNEAQ (reference sequence). V was pared by 8 bases and J by 6 bases, with 5 bases of the junction left unmatched. The chain's CDR3 is CASEGTGRNIQYF. The CDR3 bases are TGTGCCAGCGAAGGGACAGGGAGAAACATTCAGTACTTC.

The V gene is TRBV4-1, the J gene TRBJ2-3; possible D gene TRBD2, 6 bases. The germline V gene has CDR1 MGHRA and CDR2 YSYEKL. This CDR3 has 16 residues. The V gene lost 1 base and the J gene lost 0 bases, with 11 bases spanning the gap. The CDR3, as DNA: TGCGCCAGCAGCCAAGTCCGGGACTGGAGCACAGATACGCAGTATTTT. This sequence encodes CASSQVRDWSTDTQYF.

The genes are TRBV18 and TRBJ2-6; 7 bases are a match to TRBD1. The germline V gene has CDR1 KGHSH and CDR2 LQKENI. Germline trimming cut 9 bases from V and 1 base from J; bases unmatched to any gene: 9. The CDR3 is 16 amino acids. The CDR3 reads CASSRDSVSGANVLTF. The CDR3, as DNA: TGTGCCAGTTCGAGGGACAGCGTTTCTGGGGCCAACGTCCTGACTTTC. Looking up the rest from reference TRBV18 and TRBJ2-6 gives the full variable domain: NAGVMQNPRHLVRRRGQEARLRCSPMKGHSHVYWYRQLPEEGLKFMVYLQKENIIDESGMPKERFSAEFPKEGPSILRIQQVVRGDSAAYFCASSRDSVSGANVLTFGAGSRLTVL.

Comment on this clone: The junction and the germline gene differ at one end; a read error may be behind it. This chain links TRBV7-7 with TRBJ2-7, with 7 positions matching TRBD2. The CDR3 spans 13 residues. Germline V lookup: CDR1 SSHAT, CDR2 FNYEAQ (reference sequence). The CDR3 DNA sequence: TGTGCTAGCAGCTTGGGGACTAATTACGAGCAGTACTTC. Its translation is CASSLGTNYEQYF.

The genes are TRBV19 and TRBJ2-3, with D possibly TRBD2 on 6 matching bases. V lost 1 base, J lost 7 bases, and 12 bases lay in between. The V gene's germline CDR1 is LNHDA and CDR2 SQIVND (reference sequence). The CDR3 is made up of 14 amino acids. This CDR3 is CASSIVGGFNTQYF. The CDR3 DNA reads as TGTGCCAGTAGTATAGTTGGAGGGTTCAATACGCAGTATTTT.

J is TRBJ2-7 and V is TRBV6-5; possibly TRBD1 or TRBD2 for D (5 bases each). CDR3 length: 15 residues. Germline V gives CDR1 MNHEY, CDR2 SVGAGI. The V gene lost 0 bases and the J gene lost 0 bases, with 9 bases spanning the gap. The CDR3 DNA sequence: TGTGCCAGCAGTTACTCGAGGGGTAGCTCCTACGAGCAGTACTTC. Its translation: CASSYSRGSSYEQYF.

The J gene is TRBJ2-4, the V gene TRBV30; the D is unclear. Germline V gene lookup returns CDR1 GTSNPN and CDR2 SVGIG (reference sequence). This CDR3 has 13 amino acids. V lost 4 bases and J lost 0, with 7 bases in between. CDR3 loop: CAWIRLAKNIQYF. As DNA, the CDR3 is TGTGCCTGGATAAGACTAGCCAAAAACATTCAGTACTTC.

The table lists this clone with a count of one. The J gene is TRBJ1-1, the V gene TRBV19, with D tentatively TRBD1 (6 bases). Germline V gene data show CDR1 as LNHDA and CDR2 as SQIVND (reference sequence). The CDR3 contains 13 residues. V was clipped by 5 bases and J by 0 bases, with 7 bases between them. CDR3 DNA: TGTGCCAGTAGTGGACAGCTGAACACTGAAGCTTTCTTT. Its protein product is CASSGQLNTEAFF.

The J gene is TRBJ2-3, the V gene TRBV19, with D unclear. Trimming left V 6 bases short and J 0 bases short, with 13 bases between. CDR3 length equals 15 residues. CDR1 is LNHDA and CDR2 is SQIVND in the germline V gene (reference sequence). DNA of the CDR3: TGTGCCAGTAGGTTCTATGGAACTAGCACAGATACGCAGTATTTT. This sequence encodes CASRFYGTSTDTQYF.